Following are 21 T cell receptor beta chains from one sample sequenced in a study of Ad26.COV2.S vaccination and SARS-CoV-2 variants. As to treatment: around 19 received Ad26.COV2.S at low or high dose, single or two shots; roughly five received placebo; per-sample allocation not given. Sampling occurred on day 63 after the first vaccine or placebo injection. Method: immunoSEQ multiplex PCR; TCRdb's copy keeps in-frame clones and lacks some. The sample includes about 260,000 clones, 87% of them seen just once. Source: peripheral blood, taken in a trial of Ad26.COV2.S vaccine versus placebo. All receptors come from a person between 18 and 59 years old who received the Ad26.COV2.S COVID-19 vaccine or a placebo.

This chain uses TRBV27 with TRBJ2-5; 11 bases align to TRBD1. Trimming removed 5 bases from V and 5 bases from J; junction bases left unmatched: 7. CDR3 length equals 15 residues. The germline CDR1 and CDR2 sequences are MNHEY and SMNVEV (reference sequence). CDR3 region: CASSSGTGGTETQYF. CDR3 sequence (DNA): TGTGCCAGCAGTAGTGGGACAGGGGGGACGGAGACCCAGTACTTC.

The chain employs TRBV10-2 and TRBJ2-4; TRBD2 matches at 10 bases. J gave up 1 base and V 0 bases, and 3 bases lay outside the gene matches. Germline-derived CDR1 and CDR2 are WSHSY and SAAADI. The CDR3 is 17 amino acids. CDR3 nucleotides: TGCGCCAGCAGTGAGTCGAGTAGCGGGGGGGCCAAAAACATTCAGTACTTC. Translation gives CASSESSSGGAKNIQYF.

The chain employs TRBV6-5 and TRBJ2-5; D is undetermined. Germline V gene data show CDR1 as MNHEY and CDR2 as SVGAGI. This CDR3 is 10 amino acids long. Between the trimmed V and J ends, which lost 10 bases and 3 bases, there was a span of 6 bases. The CDR3 DNA follows: TGTGCCATCACAGAAGAGACCCAGTACTTC. Encoded protein: CAITEETQYF.

CDR3 region: CASSQGGTSGSDTQYF. The DNA of the CDR3 is TGCGCCAGCAGCCAAGGAGGGACTAGCGGGTCAGATACGCAGTATTTT. The chain joins TRBV4-3 to TRBJ2-3; 12 positions agree with TRBD2. V gave up 1 base and J gave up 4 bases; unmatched junction bases: 3. Germline CDR1 LGHNA, CDR2 YSLEER. The CDR3 runs to 16 residues.

For the CDR3, the DNA is TGTGCCAGCAGTGACGGGACAGGGTTCTATGGCTACACCTTC. Translating gives CASSDGTGFYGYTF. The chain couples TRBV6-1 to TRBJ1-2; the match to TRBD1 covers 9 bases. The trim removed 3 bases at V and 4 bases at J, leaving 3 bases unmatched. This CDR3 has 14 residues. Germline assignment: CDR1 MNHNS and CDR2 SASEGT.

The CDR3 DNA is TGTGCCAGCTCACCTTTGGGTGGGCAGTTCTTC. This gives the protein CASSPLGGQFF. The chain recombines TRBV18 with TRBJ2-1, with D hard to call. This CDR3 comprises 11 residues. Germline CDR1 and CDR2: KGHSH and LQKENI. The germline V and J ends were trimmed by 3 bases and 12 bases, with 9 bases remaining between them.

In its sample, this clone was seen once. The rearrangement links TRBV5-6 to TRBJ2-1; 10 bases agree with TRBD2. The CDR3 runs 16 residues. Germline assignment: CDR1 SGHDT and CDR2 YYEEEE. The junction had 8 bases not matched to a gene; V was cut back by 1 base and J by 7 bases. CDR3 amino acids: CASSLIFGTSANEQFF. The DNA of the CDR3 is TGTGCCAGCAGCTTGATTTTCGGGACTAGCGCTAATGAGCAGTTCTTC.

The V call is TRBV4-1, the J call TRBJ1-6; D unclear. CDR1 and CDR2 from the germline V gene are MGHRA and YSYEKL. The CDR3 contains 15 residues. Deletions cut 2 bases from V and 4 bases from J, with 9 bases between. In nucleotides, the CDR3 is TGCGCCAGCAGCCAAATCCTGGCTTATAATTCACCCCTCCACTTT. It yields the protein CASSQILAYNSPLHF.

The V and J genes are TRBV5-4 and TRBJ2-5, with D tentatively TRBD1 (6 bases). The CDR3 loop spans 14 amino acids. The V and J ends lost 3 bases and 7 bases respectively, with 16 bases between them. Germline V gene lookup returns CDR1 SGHNT and CDR2 YYREEE (reference sequence). CDR3 nucleotide sequence: TGTGCCAGCAGCTCGACAGGAGGCGGGTCGACCCAGTACTTC. This codes for CASSSTGGGSTQYF.

The CDR3 DNA follows: TGTGCCAGCAGCAAGCAGACAGCGAACACTGAAGCTTTCTTT. Its translation: CASSKQTANTEAFF. The rearrangement joins TRBV7-2 to TRBJ1-1, with D possibly being TRBD1 (5 bases). The CDR3 is made up of 14 amino acids. V was shortened by 5 bases and J by 1 base, with 11 bases between the two germline ends. Germline V gene lookup returns CDR1 SGHTA and CDR2 FQGNSA.

The chain couples TRBV18 to TRBJ1-2, with D perhaps matching TRBD1 (5 bases). CDR3 size: 15 residues. The germline CDR1 and CDR2 sequences are KGHSH and LQKENI. V lost 2 bases and J lost 0, with 10 bases in between. CDR3 loop: CASSPSAQANYGYTF. CDR3 DNA: TGTGCCAGCTCACCATCGGCACAGGCTAACTATGGCTACACCTTC.

The V and J genes are TRBV3-1 (or the pseudogene TRBV3-2) and TRBJ2-7; 13 bases map to TRBD2. CDR3 length: 20 residues. Germline assignment: CDR1 LGHDT and CDR2 YNNKEL (reference sequence). Germline trimming cut 0 bases from V and 4 bases from J; bases unmatched to any gene: 15. CDR3 coding DNA: TGTGCCAGCAGCCAAGATCCGGGACTAGCGGGGTCCCTTTCGAAATACGAGCAGTACTTC. It specifies CASSQDPGLAGSLSKYEQYF.

Turning to this clone: One junction end does not reproduce the germline sequence, and a read error may be involved. The chain joins TRBV7-9 to TRBJ1-1, with D perhaps TRBD1 (5 bases). CDR3 size: 14 residues. In germline, CDR1 is SEHNR, CDR2 FQNEAQ (reference sequence). The CDR3 loop reads CASTLAGSDTEAFF. In nucleotides, the CDR3 is TGTGCCAGCACCTTAGCAGGGTCAGACACTGAAGCTTTCTTT. The variable domain in full, completed from reference TRBV7-9 and TRBJ1-1, reads DTGVSQNPRHKITKRGQNVTFRCDPISEHNRLYWYRQTLGQGPEFLTYFQNEAQLEKSRLLSDRFSAERPKGSFSTLEIQRTEQGDSAMYLCASTLAGSDTEAFFGQGTRLTVV.

The rearrangement joins TRBV7-8 to TRBJ2-7; TRBD2 is a possible D gene (5 bases). This CDR3 has 13 amino acids. The V end lost 1 base, the J end lost 5 bases, and 9 bases lay between the germline ends. Germline V lookup: CDR1 SGHVS, CDR2 FQNEAQ. The CDR3 protein is CASSLGRGNEQYV. The CDR3 DNA follows: TGTGCCAGCAGCTTAGGACGGGGAAACGAGCAGTACGTC.

The chain joins TRBV5-4 to TRBJ1-2; D unresolved. The CDR3 consists of 15 residues. With 1 base removed from V and 4 bases from J, the gap between germline ends came to 14 bases. Germline V gene data show CDR1 as SGHNT and CDR2 as YYREEE (reference sequence). CDR3 sequence: CASSLSRGFTYGYTF. The CDR3 coding sequence is TGTGCCAGCAGCTTGTCTAGAGGGTTTACCTATGGCTACACCTTC.

V and J are TRBV12-2 and TRBJ1-6. TRBV12-2 is a listed pseudogene. The CDR3 is 15 amino acids. DNA of the CDR3: TGTGCAAGTCGCTTTTTATGGGGCGGGAATTCACCCCTCCACTTT. It yields the protein CASRFLWGGNSPLHF.

The J gene is TRBJ2-1, the V gene TRBV24-1; no firm D call. Germline V gene sequence: CDR1 KGHDR, CDR2 SFDVKD. The V end was cut by 5 bases, the J end by 3 bases, with 7 bases between. The CDR3 is 13 amino acids. The CDR3 DNA reads TGTGCCACCAGTGTAGGGTTCTACAATGAGCAGTTCTTC. It codes for CATSVGFYNEQFF.

V is TRBV6-5 and J is TRBJ2-4; TRBD1 aligns across 7 bases. J lost 1 base, V lost 4 bases, and 7 bases had no gene match. Germline CDR1 MNHEY, CDR2 SVGAGI. CDR3 size: 16 residues. The CDR3 DNA is TGTGCCAGCAGTTCCACCTCGACAGGGGCCAAAAACATTCAGTACTTC. Its translation is CASSSTSTGAKNIQYF.

The rearrangement links TRBV6-5 to TRBJ2-7, with 7 bases that match TRBD2. The germline CDR1 and CDR2 sequences are MNHEY and SVGAGI. The V and J ends lost 11 bases and 2 bases, in that order; junction bases with no gene match: 6. The CDR3 spans 12 residues. The CDR3 is CALRLAAYEQYV. Here the CDR3 DNA reads TGTGCCTTACGACTAGCCGCCTACGAGCAGTACGTC.

The chain has TRBV20-1 and TRBJ2-7; D gene unclear. V was cut by 6 bases and J by 2 bases, with 8 bases left in between. Germline V lookup: CDR1 DFQATT, CDR2 SNEGSKA (reference sequence). The CDR3 runs to 11 residues. This CDR3 reads CSASIAYEQYF. CDR3 bases: TGCAGTGCCTCCATCGCCTACGAGCAGTACTTC.

This clone was found a few times. The chain employs TRBV10-2 and TRBJ2-7; 10 nucleotides line up with TRBD1. V trimming: 4 bases; J trimming: 0 bases; junction bases outside the gene matches: 6. The CDR3 is 16 residues long. Germline values: CDR1 WSHSY, CDR2 SAAADI. The CDR3 protein is CASSATGTGASYEQYF. The CDR3, as DNA: TGCGCCAGCAGTGCCACCGGGACAGGGGCCTCCTACGAGCAGTACTTC.